The 5 T cell receptor beta chains below were found in one sample sequenced in a study of cytomegalovirus exposure and HLA in healthy donors. Both 60 Vbeta primers and 13 Jbeta primers went into the PCR. Method: immunoSEQ multiplex PCR; TCRdb's copy keeps in-frame clones and lacks some. The sample includes around 100,000 clones, roughly 80% of them seen just once. The specimen sequenced was PBMCs. The receptors shown here come from a man younger than 45 in good health and CMV-seropositive.

The chain joins TRBV11-2 to TRBJ2-1; D is possibly TRBD1 (6 bases). Trimming pared 5 bases from V and 4 bases from J, leaving 18 bases between. CDR1 and CDR2 (germline): SGHAT, FQNNGV. CDR3 length equals 16 residues. CDR3 sequence reads: CASSPLTGFWYNEQFF. The DNA for the CDR3 is TGTGCCAGCAGCCCCCTCACAGGGTTCTGGTACAATGAGCAGTTCTTC. The variable domain in full, completed from reference TRBV11-2 and TRBJ2-1, reads EAGVAQSPRYKIIEKRQSVAFWCNPISGHATLYWYQQILGQGPKLLIQFQNNGVVDDSQLPKDRFSAERLKGVDSTLKIQPAKLEDSAVYLCASSPLTGFWYNEQFFGPGTRLTVL.

The chain links TRBV10-3 to TRBJ2-5; D is uncertain. Germline V gene lookup returns CDR1 ENHRY and CDR2 SYGVKD. The CDR3 spans 13 residues. V lost 7 bases, J lost 1 base, and 10 bases lay in between. The CDR3 loop is CAITPGVQETQYF. CDR3 bases: TGTGCCATCACTCCGGGTGTCCAAGAGACCCAGTACTTC.

The V gene is TRBV7-9, the J gene TRBJ2-5; TRBD2 matches at 8 bases. Germline CDR1 is SEHNR and CDR2 is FQNEAQ (reference sequence). The CDR3 has 16 amino acids. V gave up 4 bases and J gave up 4 bases; unmatched junction bases: 11. The CDR3 sequence is CASSSVGGGQGETQYF. The CDR3, as DNA: TGTGCCAGCAGCTCCGTCGGCGGGGGGCAGGGAGAGACCCAGTACTTC.

V is TRBV5-4 and J is TRBJ1-1; 7 nucleotides line up with TRBD1. This CDR3 contains 14 residues. Trimming cost V 2 bases and J 2 bases; bases outside gene matches: 3. Germline V CDR1 and CDR2: SGHNT, YYREEE (reference sequence). CDR3 residues: CASSFDRANTEAFF. In nucleotides, the CDR3 is TGTGCCAGCAGCTTTGACAGGGCTAACACTGAAGCTTTCTTT.

This clone was seen once. The chain recombines TRBV4-2 with TRBJ2-1; 10 positions agree with TRBD2. The CDR3 has 16 residues. Trimming took 1 base from V and 8 from J; bases not matched to a gene: 8. From germline, CDR1 is LGHNA and CDR2 YNFKEQ. CDR3 in DNA: TGTGCCAGCAGCCAAGCCGGGACTAGCGATGGCCATGAGCAGTTCTTC. It codes for CASSQAGTSDGHEQFF.